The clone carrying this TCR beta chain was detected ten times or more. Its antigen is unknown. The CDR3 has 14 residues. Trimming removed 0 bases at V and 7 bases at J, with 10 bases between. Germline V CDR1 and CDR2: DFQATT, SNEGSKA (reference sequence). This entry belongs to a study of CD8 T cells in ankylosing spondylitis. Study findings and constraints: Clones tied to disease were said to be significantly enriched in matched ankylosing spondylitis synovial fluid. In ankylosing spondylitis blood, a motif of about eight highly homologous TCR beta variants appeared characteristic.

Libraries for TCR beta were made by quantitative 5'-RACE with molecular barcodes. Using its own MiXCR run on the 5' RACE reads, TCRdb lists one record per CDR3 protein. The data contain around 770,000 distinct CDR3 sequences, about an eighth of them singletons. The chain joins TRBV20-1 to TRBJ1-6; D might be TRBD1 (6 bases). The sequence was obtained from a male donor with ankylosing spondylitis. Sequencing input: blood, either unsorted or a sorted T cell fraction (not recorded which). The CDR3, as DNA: TGCAGTGCTAGAGATCGGAGGGGGAATTCACCCCTCCACTTT. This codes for CSARDRRGNSPLHF.